Included here is one T cell receptor beta chain sequence, with context. Antigen specificity is unknown. This sample stems from a study of cytomegalovirus exposure and HLA in healthy donors. It was with 60 Vbeta and 13 Jbeta primers that the PCR ran. Using immunoSEQ multiplex PCR, the repertoire was profiled, and TCRdb retains in-frame clones only, with some absent. The sample includes 90,000 to 130,000 clones, almost 70% of them seen just once. The length of the CDR3 is 15 residues. The V segment lost 4 bases and the J segment 3 bases; nucleotides outside the gene matches: 6. Germline V gene lookup returns CDR1 PRHDT and CDR2 FYEKMQ (reference sequence). General observations from the study: One variant, a missense change in DCLRE1C, was linked in a later analysis to TCR beta V- and J-gene trimming.

The receptor comes from a young man in good health and CMV-seropositive. The sequencing sample was made of PBMCs. This chain joins TRBV13 and TRBJ2-4; 7 nucleotides align to TRBD2. The CDR3 region is CASSSGGVLKNIQYF. The CDR3 region has the DNA TGTGCCAGCAGCTCGGGGGGAGTCCTCAAAAACATTCAGTACTTC.